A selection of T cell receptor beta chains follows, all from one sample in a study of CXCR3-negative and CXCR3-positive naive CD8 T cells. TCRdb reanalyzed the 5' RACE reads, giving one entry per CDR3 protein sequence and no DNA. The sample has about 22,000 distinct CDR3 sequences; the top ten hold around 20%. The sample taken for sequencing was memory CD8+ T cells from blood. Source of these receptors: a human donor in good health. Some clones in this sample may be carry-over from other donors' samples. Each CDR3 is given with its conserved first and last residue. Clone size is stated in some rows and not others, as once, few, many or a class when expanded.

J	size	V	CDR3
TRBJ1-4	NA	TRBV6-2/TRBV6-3	CASSDQIEKLFF
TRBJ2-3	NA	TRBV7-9	CASSRAGSHTDTQYF
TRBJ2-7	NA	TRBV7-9	CASSLVTGTDYEQYF
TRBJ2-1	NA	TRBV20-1	CSAQVASGGLYNEQFF
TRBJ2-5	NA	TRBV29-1	CSAAGAGKETQYF
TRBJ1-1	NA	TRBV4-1	CASSQEVPGGNTEAFF
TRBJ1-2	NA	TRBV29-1	CSVPGQGADGYTF
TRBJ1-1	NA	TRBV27	CASSYHAGGNTEAFF
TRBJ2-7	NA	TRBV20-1	CSAARGDRDYSYEQYF
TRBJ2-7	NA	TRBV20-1	CSAPGGSSYEQYF
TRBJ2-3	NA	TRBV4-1	CASSQDMADTQYF
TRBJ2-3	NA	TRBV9	CASSASLAGESTDTQYF
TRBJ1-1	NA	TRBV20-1	CSARPPGTTEAFF
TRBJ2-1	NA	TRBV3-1	CASSWDQGYNEQFF
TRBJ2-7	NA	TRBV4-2	CASSTTSGSSYEQYF
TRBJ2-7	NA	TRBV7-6	CASSLARADQAYEQYF
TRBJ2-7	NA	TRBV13	CASSLASGGPSYEQYF
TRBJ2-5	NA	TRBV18	CASSPTGGLETQYF
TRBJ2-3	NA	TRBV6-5	CASRRGGETDTQYF
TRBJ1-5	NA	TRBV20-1	CSARSGEAGSQPQHF
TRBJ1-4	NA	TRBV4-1	CASSQDTRGLTNEKLFF
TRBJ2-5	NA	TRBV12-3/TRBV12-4	CASSLLREETQYF
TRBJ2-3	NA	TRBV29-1	CSVMTGGGTDTQYF
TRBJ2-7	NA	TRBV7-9	CASTDLGPPYEQYF
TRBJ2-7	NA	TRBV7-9	CASSPGQETYEQYF
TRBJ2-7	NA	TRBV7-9	CASSSGGSYEQYF
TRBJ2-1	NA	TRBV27	CASRDSGFSYNEQFF
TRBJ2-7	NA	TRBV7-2	CASSLLDEQYF
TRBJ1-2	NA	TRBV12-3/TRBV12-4	CASHVGRKYGYTF
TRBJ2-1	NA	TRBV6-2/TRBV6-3	CASSYETGSYNEQFF
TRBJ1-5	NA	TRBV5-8	CASSPWGSNPPQHF
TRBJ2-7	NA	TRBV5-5	CASSLAPGQTYEQYF
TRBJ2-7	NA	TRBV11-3	CASRRDSYEQYF
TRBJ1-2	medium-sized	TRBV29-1	CSAGSESYGYTF
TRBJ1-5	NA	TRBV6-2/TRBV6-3	CASSYPGGAQPQHF
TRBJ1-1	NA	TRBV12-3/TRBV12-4	CASSFGALRGNTEAFF
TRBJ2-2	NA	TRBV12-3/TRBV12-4	CASSLERLGELFF
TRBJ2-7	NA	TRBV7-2	CASSGTSGGFHEQYF
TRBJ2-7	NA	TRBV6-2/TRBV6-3	CASSYLGTSAALYEQYF
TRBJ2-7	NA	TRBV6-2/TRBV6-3	CASSIGTSAHEQYF
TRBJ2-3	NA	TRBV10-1	CASSDTPDTQYF
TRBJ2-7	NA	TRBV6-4	CASSAVLADTSYEQYF
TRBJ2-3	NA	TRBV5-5	CASSLLDPADTDTQYF
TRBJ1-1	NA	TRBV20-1	CSAFRGDTEAFF
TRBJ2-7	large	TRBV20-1	CSADAPTGARDYEQYF
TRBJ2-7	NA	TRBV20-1	CSARDEWGQGYF
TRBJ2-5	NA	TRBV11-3	CASSRRLEETQYF
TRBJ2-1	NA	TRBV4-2	CASSQGAGGSDEQFF